A selection of T cell receptor beta chains follows, all from one sample in a study of blood T cell repertoires in COVID-19. Profiling relied on immunoSEQ multiplex PCR, and the TCRdb table lists in-frame clones only, not all of them. The table lists over 200,000 clones, around nine tenths of them singletons. Sequencing was done on a sample of peripheral blood. The receptors originated from a man aged 60 to 75 who had recovered from COVID-19. Each CDR3 is given with its conserved first and last residue. Fields, in order: V gene, clone size, J gene, CDR3 protein. Rows give clone size only sometimes, using once, few, many, or a class for an expanded clone.

V gene: TRBV28
clone size: NA
J gene: TRBJ2-7
CDR3 protein: CASSLEVYEQYF

V gene: TRBV29-1
clone size: NA
J gene: TRBJ2-1
CDR3 protein: CSVARQGKIDEQFF

V gene: TRBV2
clone size: NA
J gene: TRBJ1-6
CDR3 protein: CASRLGARNSPLHF

V gene: TRBV2
clone size: NA
J gene: TRBJ2-5
CDR3 protein: CASSEAGQGRETQYF

V gene: TRBV28
clone size: NA
J gene: TRBJ1-3
CDR3 protein: CASSFYSGPGNTIYF

V gene: TRBV19
clone size: NA
J gene: TRBJ2-3
CDR3 protein: CASSIEGGGHTDTQYF

V gene: TRBV5-4
clone size: NA
J gene: TRBJ2-2
CDR3 protein: CASNDGGPSTGELFF

V gene: TRBV25-1
clone size: NA
J gene: TRBJ2-7
CDR3 protein: CASTKGLAGPYEQYF

V gene: TRBV28
clone size: NA
J gene: TRBJ1-4
CDR3 protein: CASTPLRGKLFF

V gene: TRBV6-5
clone size: NA
J gene: TRBJ2-1
CDR3 protein: CASSSRTSVEQFF

V gene: TRBV18
clone size: NA
J gene: TRBJ2-7
CDR3 protein: CASSEQYETYEQYF

V gene: TRBV11-3
clone size: NA
J gene: TRBJ2-5
CDR3 protein: CASSPRAGAQETQYF

V gene: TRBV6-4
clone size: NA
J gene: TRBJ2-2
CDR3 protein: CASSDRTGLNTGELFF

V gene: TRBV6-2/TRBV6-3
clone size: NA
J gene: TRBJ1-2
CDR3 protein: CASSYPDRSGGYTF

V gene: TRBV4-2
clone size: NA
J gene: TRBJ2-1
CDR3 protein: CASSLATSGSSYNEQFF

V gene: TRBV6-2/TRBV6-3
clone size: NA
J gene: TRBJ1-2
CDR3 protein: CASSFAAVNSGYTF

V gene: TRBV5-1
clone size: few
J gene: TRBJ1-3
CDR3 protein: CASSLGTSGNTIYF

V gene: TRBV30
clone size: NA
J gene: TRBJ2-7
CDR3 protein: CAWNRGEGYEQYF

V gene: TRBV12-3/TRBV12-4
clone size: NA
J gene: TRBJ1-1
CDR3 protein: CASRPGEVAEAFF

V gene: TRBV5-8
clone size: NA
J gene: TRBJ2-7
CDR3 protein: CASSRGLTSSYEQYF

V gene: TRBV7-2
clone size: NA
J gene: TRBJ2-7
CDR3 protein: CASRSGTGAHYEQYF

V gene: TRBV3-1/TRBV3-2
clone size: NA
J gene: TRBJ2-1
CDR3 protein: CASSQDTGRYNEQFF

V gene: TRBV5-1
clone size: NA
J gene: TRBJ1-1
CDR3 protein: CASSLPSSEAFF

V gene: TRBV28
clone size: NA
J gene: TRBJ1-1
CDR3 protein: CASSYRRANTEAFF

V gene: TRBV18
clone size: NA
J gene: TRBJ2-1
CDR3 protein: CASSPRRLVVYNEQFF

V gene: TRBV19
clone size: NA
J gene: TRBJ1-5
CDR3 protein: CASSIWGGARNQPQHF